Listed here are 26 T cell receptor beta chains from one sample, sequenced in a study of OX40 agonist ivuxolimab in advanced cancers. Here immunoSEQ multiplex PCR was the method, and the copy in TCRdb shows in-frame clones only, minus some. The sample shows about 33,000 clones, around 85% of them seen only once. The sample consisted of CD4+ or CD8+ T cells sorted from blood, taken in a trial of the OX40 agonist ivuxolimab. Receptor source: an adult with an advanced solid tumor such as melanoma, head and neck, liver or kidney cancer.

V gene TRBV9 combines with J gene TRBJ2-1; 9 nucleotides line up with TRBD2. Germline V gene sequence: CDR1 SGDLS, CDR2 YYNGEE. J lost 6 bases, V lost 3 bases, and 10 bases had no gene match. The CDR3 is made up of 16 amino acids. Written as DNA, the CDR3 is TGTGCCAGCAGCGCCTTAGCGGGAGAGTTTGGCAATGAGCAGTTCTTC. As protein: CASSALAGEFGNEQFF. The full variable domain, in which reference TRBV9 and TRBJ2-1 provide the parts outside the CDR3, is DSGVTQTPKHLITATGQRVTLRCSPRSGDLSVYWYQQSLDQGLQFLIQYYNGEERAKGNILERFSAQQFPDLHSELNLSSLELGDSALYFCASSALAGEFGNEQFFGPGTRLTVL.

This chain joins TRBV9 and TRBJ2-7; TRBD1 aligns across 8 bases. This CDR3 is 15 amino acids long. Germline CDR1 reads SGDLS; CDR2 reads YYNGEE. The J segment lost 0 bases and the V segment lost 4 bases, leaving 6 bases of the junction unmatched. The CDR3 DNA reads TGTGCCAGCAGCCCCCGGACAGGGAGCTCCTACGAGCAGTACTTC. Its protein is CASSPRTGSSYEQYF.

The V gene is TRBV6-1, the J gene TRBJ1-1; 9 nucleotides agree with TRBD1. Germline lookup yields CDR1 MNHNS and CDR2 SASEGT. CDR3 size: 16 residues. V trimming: 2 bases; J trimming: 3 bases; junction bases outside the gene matches: 7. In DNA, the CDR3 is TGTGCCAGCAGTGAAACTGGGGGGACAGGGTACACTGAAGCTTTCTTT. Translating gives CASSETGGTGYTEAFF.

The rearrangement joins TRBV9 to TRBJ1-1, with 7 bases identical to TRBD1. The ends lost 0 bases at V and 5 bases at J; junction bases unmatched: 4. Germline V gene lookup returns CDR1 SGDLS and CDR2 YYNGEE. The CDR3 consists of 14 residues. The CDR3, as DNA: TGTGCCAGCAGCGTAGCGAGGACAGGAACTGAAGCTTTCTTT. Translation: CASSVARTGTEAFF.

Only one count was recorded for this clone. The chain uses TRBV30 and TRBJ2-7; perhaps D is TRBD1 or TRBD2 (5 bases each). The CDR3 is made up of 14 amino acids. Between the trimmed V and J ends, which lost 2 bases and 4 bases, there was a span of 15 bases. Germline assignment: CDR1 GTSNPN and CDR2 SVGIG (reference sequence). The CDR3, as DNA: TGTGCCTGGAGTTGGGGGAGAGAGGGGTACGAGCAGTACTTC. Translating gives CAWSWGREGYEQYF.

The chain joins TRBV9 to TRBJ2-2, with 8 nucleotides matching TRBD2. This CDR3 contains 16 residues. J lost 6 bases, V lost 0 bases, and 7 bases had no gene match. The germline gives CDR1 SGDLS, CDR2 YYNGEE. The chain's CDR3 is CASSVGGTSGSGELFF. The CDR3 DNA sequence: TGTGCCAGCAGCGTAGGCGGGACTAGTGGTTCCGGGGAGCTGTTTTTT. Combining the CDR3 with reference TRBV9 and TRBJ2-2 gives the whole variable domain DSGVTQTPKHLITATGQRVTLRCSPRSGDLSVYWYQQSLDQGLQFLIQYYNGEERAKGNILERFSAQQFPDLHSELNLSSLELGDSALYFCASSVGGTSGSGELFFGEGSRLTVL.

The sample holds a few counts of this clone. The chain links TRBV27 to TRBJ2-7; no clear D. The V gene's germline CDR1 is MNHEY and CDR2 SMNVEV (reference sequence). This CDR3 spans 11 amino acids. Trimming took 8 bases from V and 3 from J, leaving 8 bases between them. The CDR3 sequence is CASGPNYEQYF. DNA for the CDR3: TGTGCCAGCGGCCCTAACTACGAGCAGTACTTC.

This rearrangement joins TRBV2 to TRBJ2-1; 11 nucleotides align to TRBD1. Germline V CDR1 and CDR2: SNHLY, FYNNEI. The V and J ends lost 8 bases and 6 bases, in that order; junction bases with no gene match: 3. The CDR3 spans 13 residues. This CDR3 reads CASGTGGSNEQFF. The CDR3 bases are TGTGCCAGCGGGACAGGGGGAAGCAATGAGCAGTTCTTC.

The chain has TRBV5-4 and TRBJ2-6; unclear D gene. Germline-derived CDR1 and CDR2 are SGHNT and YYREEE (reference sequence). The V end was cut by 0 bases, the J end by 0 bases, with 4 bases between. The CDR3 loop spans 15 amino acids. In nucleotides, the CDR3 is TGTGCCAGCAGCTTGGCAGGCTCTGGGGCCAACGTCCTGACTTTC. The encoded protein is CASSLAGSGANVLTF.

The chain links TRBV27 to TRBJ1-5, with a possible D match to TRBD1 (5 bases). In germline, CDR1 is MNHEY, CDR2 SMNVEV (reference sequence). The ends were cut back, 6 bases at V and 6 bases at J, with 18 bases in the middle. The CDR3 is 15 residues long. The chain's CDR3 is CASSPPGRAGQPQHF. As DNA, the CDR3 is TGTGCCAGCAGCCCCCCGGGCAGGGCGGGTCAGCCCCAGCATTTT.

The gene calls are TRBV28 and TRBJ2-5; D perhaps matches TRBD2 (5 bases). This CDR3 spans 15 amino acids. Germline V lookup: CDR1 MDHEN, CDR2 SYDVKM. V was clipped by 6 bases and J by 3 bases, with 17 bases between them. CDR3 DNA sequence: TGTGCCAGCAGCACCATAGCGTCCAAGGAAGAGACCCAGTACTTC. The encoded protein is CASSTIASKEETQYF.

This chain joins TRBV23-1 and TRBJ1-1; TRBD1 is a possible D gene (5 bases). TRBV23-1 is designated an ORF whose function remains uncertain. V was pared by 0 bases and J by 4 bases, with 12 bases between. The CDR3 is 15 residues long. The CDR3 reads CASSQSGQGSTEAFF. The CDR3 bases are TGCGCCAGCAGTCAATCGGGTCAGGGATCCACTGAAGCTTTCTTT.

This chain uses TRBV9 with TRBJ2-4, with TRBD2 matching over 10 bases. Trimming at V came to 4 bases and at J to 2 bases, leaving 6 bases not matched to a gene. The CDR3 contains 16 residues. CDR1 is SGDLS, CDR2 YYNGEE, per germline. The chain's CDR3 is CASSPSSGGSKNIQYF. DNA of the CDR3: TGTGCCAGCAGCCCCTCTAGCGGGGGCTCCAAAAACATTCAGTACTTC.

The chain joins TRBV9 to TRBJ1-2; 10 bases are a match to TRBD1. The trim removed 4 bases at V and 5 bases at J, leaving 5 bases unmatched. CDR1 SGDLS and CDR2 YYNGEE come from the germline V gene. The CDR3 has 14 amino acids. The CDR3 DNA reads TGTGCCAGCAGCCCCGGGACAGGGGTTTATGGCTACACCTTC. It specifies CASSPGTGVYGYTF.

CDR3 DNA: TGTGCCAGCAGTTTCCGGGGGAATGAGCAGTTCTTC. It codes for CASSFRGNEQFF. The genes are TRBV28 and TRBJ2-1; TRBD2 might be the D (6 bases). Germline CDR1 is MDHEN and CDR2 is SYDVKM. V was cut by 3 bases and J by 7 bases, with 7 bases left in between. The CDR3 runs 12 residues.

The chain carries TRBV7-6 and TRBJ1-1; TRBD1 aligns across 10 bases. CDR1 and CDR2 (germline): SGHVS, FNYEAQ. The J segment lost 3 bases and the V segment lost 5 bases, leaving 6 bases of the junction unmatched. CDR3 length: 15 amino acids. CDR3 amino acids: CASSATGTGDTEAFF. CDR3 DNA: TGTGCCAGCAGCGCCACCGGGACAGGGGACACTGAAGCTTTCTTT.

The V gene is TRBV30, the J gene TRBJ2-3, with D uncertain. This CDR3 contains 14 residues. In germline, CDR1 is GTSNPN, CDR2 SVGIG (reference sequence). V lost 8 bases and J 0 bases, leaving 15 bases between the germline ends. The CDR3 DNA reads as TGTGCCCAGACGGGTCCTCCTAGCACAGATACGCAGTATTTT. Encoded protein: CAQTGPPSTDTQYF.

This rearrangement joins TRBV30 to TRBJ2-1; D remains unclear. The CDR3 extends over 13 amino acids. CDR1 GTSNPN and CDR2 SVGIG come from the germline V gene (reference sequence). V gave up 0 bases and J gave up 3 bases, with 6 bases separating them. The CDR3 region is CAWSVGYYNEQFF. CDR3 bases: TGTGCCTGGAGTGTAGGCTACTACAATGAGCAGTTCTTC.

The gene calls are TRBV6-5 and TRBJ2-5; D might be TRBD1 (6 bases). The V gene's germline CDR1 is MNHEY and CDR2 SVGAGI. Trimming removed 4 bases from V and 5 bases from J, with 14 bases in between. The CDR3 runs 14 residues. Here the CDR3 reads CASSLTGWSETQYF. DNA of the CDR3: TGTGCCAGCAGTTTGACAGGCTGGAGCGAGACCCAGTACTTC.

The genes are TRBV19 and TRBJ2-3; 10 bases agree with TRBD2. The V segment lost 1 base and the J segment 8 bases; nucleotides outside the gene matches: 12. CDR1 and CDR2 from the germline V gene are LNHDA and SQIVND (reference sequence). The CDR3 has 17 residues. DNA for the CDR3: TGTGCCAGTAGTATAGCCGCCGTTGGCAGCGGGGGGGGTACGCAGTATTTT. Protein: CASSIAAVGSGGGTQYF.

This clone was counted only a few times. The rearrangement links TRBV19 to TRBJ1-6; D uncertain. V was shortened by 3 bases and J by 7 bases, with 10 bases between the two germline ends. This CDR3 has 14 residues. Germline values: CDR1 LNHDA, CDR2 SQIVND (reference sequence). The CDR3 DNA reads TGTGCCAGTAGTATGGACGCCTTGAATTCACCCCTCCACTTT. Amino acids: CASSMDALNSPLHF.

CDR3 loop: CASSLSPTGELFF. The DNA for the CDR3 is TGTGCCAGCAGTTTATCGCCTACCGGGGAGCTGTTTTTT. The chain carries TRBV27 and TRBJ2-2; no definite D call. The CDR3 contains 13 residues. CDR1 and CDR2 (germline): MNHEY, SMNVEV (reference sequence). V was shortened by 0 bases and J by 5 bases, with 4 bases between the two germline ends.

The chain has TRBV5-1 and TRBJ1-5; no clear D gene. The length of the CDR3 is 14 residues. V was shortened by 4 bases and J by 5 bases, with 13 bases between the two germline ends. Germline V gene lookup returns CDR1 SGHRS and CDR2 YFSETQ. CDR3 loop: CASSQEGADQPQHF. In DNA, the CDR3 is TGCGCCAGCAGCCAAGAGGGAGCGGATCAGCCCCAGCATTTT.

J is TRBJ2-1 and V is TRBV4-1, with 10 positions matching TRBD1. J was trimmed by 0 bases and V by 1 base; bases with no gene match: 9. The V gene's germline CDR1 is MGHRA and CDR2 YSYEKL. This CDR3 is 19 amino acids long. CDR3 protein: CASSQVRTGGKSSYNEQFF. DNA for the CDR3: TGCGCCAGCAGCCAAGTCCGGACAGGGGGGAAAAGCTCCTACAATGAGCAGTTCTTC.

This chain connects TRBV9 to TRBJ2-7, with TRBD1 matching over 7 bases. CDR1 SGDLS and CDR2 YYNGEE come from the germline V gene. J was trimmed by 1 base and V by 4 bases; bases with no gene match: 5. The CDR3 length is 14 residues. Here the CDR3 reads CASSPPTGSYEQYF. DNA for the CDR3: TGTGCCAGCAGCCCCCCGACAGGGTCCTACGAGCAGTACTTC.

This chain links TRBV6-5 with TRBJ2-5, with no clear D. From germline, CDR1 is MNHEY and CDR2 SVGAGI. V lost 3 bases to trimming and J lost 2 bases, with 10 bases between them. This CDR3 comprises 14 residues. In nucleotides, the CDR3 is TGTGCCAGCAGTTATGGCCGCGGACAAGAGACCCAGTACTTC. Its protein is CASSYGRGQETQYF.